This is a list of T cell receptor beta chains from one sample in a study of T cell clonotyping in hematopoietic cell transplantation. Here immunoSEQ multiplex PCR was the method, and the copy in TCRdb shows in-frame clones only, minus some. The table has roughly 30,000 clones, 82% seen once; the top ten hold roughly 1.9%. The specimen comprised peripheral blood mononuclear cells, sampled before stem cell transplant. The receptors originated from a man in his forties with acute myeloid leukemia. Some clones in this sample may be carry-over from other donors' samples. The CDR3 runs from the conserved cysteine through the conserved F or W. A D gene is named only where the DNA matches it firmly. The listing skips clone size in some rows; elsewhere it reads once, few, many or a size class.

cdr3_length,d_call,v_call,clone_size,j_call,cdr3_nt,cdr3_aa
16,TRBD2,TRBV6-4,.,TRBJ2-3,TGTGCCAGCAGTGAGGGAGCGGGGGCCAGCACAGATACGCAGTATTTT,CASSEGAGASTDTQYF
13,.,TRBV25-1,.,TRBJ2-7,TGTGCCAGCAGTGACCAGGGATACTACGAGCAGTACTTC,CASSDQGYYEQYF
14,TRBD2,TRBV28,once,TRBJ2-7,TGTGCCAGCAGTTTGGGAGCGGGGGGTTACGAGCAGTACTTC,CASSLGAGGYEQYF
14,.,TRBV4-3,.,TRBJ2-7,TGCGCCAGCAGCCAAGAAGCGGAATCTTACGAGCAGTACTTC,CASSQEAESYEQYF
14,.,TRBV5-6,.,TRBJ2-3,TGTGCCAGCAGCTTAAGCGGACCCACAGATACGCAGTATTTT,CASSLSGPTDTQYF
14,.,TRBV27,.,TRBJ2-1,TGTGCCAGCAGTTTAAGTCAGCCAGACAATGAGCAGTTCTTC,CASSLSQPDNEQFF
13,.,TRBV7-7,.,TRBJ2-5,TGTGCTAGCAGCTTACCTGAAGGGGGGACCCAGTACTTC,CASSLPEGGTQYF
18,.,TRBV4-1,.,TRBJ2-7,TGCGCCAGCAGCCAACGTGGGGTCGTGGGGGCGCGTTTTTACGAGCAGTACTTC,CASSQRGVVGARFYEQYF
16,.,TRBV28,.,TRBJ1-4,TGTGCCAGCAGTTTAGGGGGGGGGACAACTAATGAAAAACTGTTTTTT,CASSLGGGTTNEKLFF
13,.,TRBV6-6,.,TRBJ2-1,TGTGCCAGCAGTTTTTCCCCTCTCCATGAGCAGTTCTTC,CASSFSPLHEQFF
14,.,TRBV6-1,.,TRBJ1-1,TGTGCCAGCAGCCACACGCCACCGGGCACTGAAGCTTTCTTT,CASSHTPPGTEAFF
16,TRBD1,TRBV29-1,.,TRBJ1-1,TGCAGCGTCGCCCGCCTTCCGACAGGGAGGAGCACTGAAGCTTTCTTT,CSVARLPTGRSTEAFF
15,TRBD1,TRBV9,.,TRBJ2-2,TGTGCCAGCACCACGGGAGGACAGGGGACCGGGGAGCTGTTTTTT,CASTTGGQGTGELFF
12,.,TRBV10-3,once,TRBJ2-7,TGTGCCATCAGCACAGGGTCCTACGAGCAGTACTTC,CAISTGSYEQYF
16,.,TRBV5-1,.,TRBJ1-3,TGCGCCAGCAGCTTGGAGGACGGGAGCTCTGGAAACACCATATATTTT,CASSLEDGSSGNTIYF
15,.,TRBV9,.,TRBJ1-2,TGTGCCAGCAGCCCAGTGGGGGCGGGCAGCTATGGCTACACCTTC,CASSPVGAGSYGYTF
12,.,TRBV5-1,.,TRBJ2-5,TGCGCCAGCAGCTTTGACCAAGAGACCCAGTACTTC,CASSFDQETQYF
16,TRBD2,TRBV7-2,.,TRBJ2-3,TGTGCCAGCAGCTCCGGACTAGCGGGATTCACAGATACGCAGTATTTT,CASSSGLAGFTDTQYF
15,.,TRBV6-1,.,TRBJ2-2,TGTGCCAGCAGTGAAGAGGCGGATACCACCGGGGAGCTGTTTTTT,CASSEEADTTGELFF
12,TRBD1,TRBV7-2,.,TRBJ2-7,TGTGCCAGCAATAGACAGGGCGGCGAGCAGTACTTC,CASNRQGGEQYF
15,.,TRBV19,.,TRBJ1-1,TGTGCCAGTAGTATTCTGGGCATCGTGAACACTGAAGCTTTCTTT,CASSILGIVNTEAFF
15,TRBD1,TRBV7-9,.,TRBJ1-4,TGTGCCAGCAGCCCCTCGGGACAGGGGGAGGAAAAACTGTTTTTT,CASSPSGQGEEKLFF
16,TRBD1,TRBV10-1,.,TRBJ2-7,TGCGCCAGCAGTAGTCCCCGGGACAGGGGATCCCACGAGCAGTACTTC,CASSSPRDRGSHEQYF
15,.,TRBV6-4,.,TRBJ2-3,TGTGCCAGCAGTCTCAGGGCCTCAGGCACAGATACGCAGTATTTT,CASSLRASGTDTQYF
15,.,TRBV5-4,few,TRBJ2-7,TGTGCCAGCAGCTTGGAATCTGGCAGGGTCCCCGAGCAGTACTTC,CASSLESGRVPEQYF
12,.,TRBV6-1,.,TRBJ2-1,TGTGCCAGCAGTGAAAGGCTCCTGGAGCAGTTCTTC,CASSERLLEQFF
15,TRBD1,TRBV7-8,.,TRBJ2-1,TGTGCCAGCAGCCCCGGGACAGGGGATGTCGATGAGCAGTTCTTC,CASSPGTGDVDEQFF
13,.,TRBV6-5,few,TRBJ1-4,TGTGCCAGCAGTTACTCTCATTATGAAAAACTGTTTTTT,CASSYSHYEKLFF
14,.,TRBV30,.,TRBJ1-5,TGTGCCTGGGGGGCAGGGCCAACTAATCAGCCCCAGCATTTT,CAWGAGPTNQPQHF
15,.,TRBV4-3,.,TRBJ1-5,TGCGCCAGCAGCCAAGATGGACTAGGCAATCAGCCCCAGCATTTT,CASSQDGLGNQPQHF
16,.,TRBV4-1,.,TRBJ1-5,TGCGCCAGCAGCCAAGATATGGGGCAGGAGGGTCAGCCCCAGCATTTT,CASSQDMGQEGQPQHF
14,TRBD2,TRBV7-9,.,TRBJ2-1,TGTGCCAGCAGGCGACTAGCGGATTACAATGAGCAGTTCTTC,CASRRLADYNEQFF
16,.,TRBV12-2,.,TRBJ2-2,TGTGCAAGTCGCCACGGGACAGGGGGAAGCACCGGGGAGCTGTTTTTT,CASRHGTGGSTGELFF
17,.,TRBV7-9,.,TRBJ2-3,TGTGCCAGCAGCTGGGGTGCCCGTCAGAGGGCCACAGATACGCAGTATTTT,CASSWGARQRATDTQYF
15,.,TRBV5-8,.,TRBJ2-2,TGTGCCAGCAGCTTGCCGGGGGTGAACACCGGGGAGCTGTTTTTT,CASSLPGVNTGELFF
15,.,TRBV5-4,.,TRBJ1-1,TGTGCCAGCAGCCCAGGAGCAGGGCCGGTCACTGAAGCTTTCTTT,CASSPGAGPVTEAFF
18,TRBD1,TRBV30,.,TRBJ2-2,TGTGCCTGGAGTGTCTGGTGGGGACAGGGAGAAAAAACCGGGGAGCTGTTTTTT,CAWSVWWGQGEKTGELFF
17,.,TRBV14,.,TRBJ1-1,TGTGCCAGCAGCCAAGATCTCGGGGGGCCCACGAACACTGAAGCTTTCTTT,CASSQDLGGPTNTEAFF
16,TRBD1,TRBV4-1,.,TRBJ1-5,TGCGCCAGCAGCCAACATTCAGGGGGGGCGGTTCAGCCCCAGCATTTT,CASSQHSGGAVQPQHF
15,.,TRBV7-9,.,TRBJ2-7,TGTGCCAGCAGCTTAGGACACACAGGAGACTACGAGCAGTACTTC,CASSLGHTGDYEQYF
14,TRBD1,TRBV2,.,TRBJ2-7,TGTGCCAGCAGGGGGGACAGAGTGGCGGGCGAGCAGTACTTC,CASRGDRVAGEQYF
13,.,TRBV11-1,.,TRBJ1-2,TGTGCCAGCAGCTCGACAGGCACCTATGGCTACACCTTC,CASSSTGTYGYTF
13,.,TRBV10-3,.,TRBJ2-7,TGTGCCATCAGTGATTCGTCAGGGGACGAGCAGTACTTC,CAISDSSGDEQYF
16,.,TRBV6-5,once,TRBJ2-1,TGTGCCAGCAGTTACTCGGCTCCTGAAGTACACAATGAGCAGTTCTTC,CASSYSAPEVHNEQFF
15,TRBD1,TRBV28,few,TRBJ1-4,TGTGCCAGCAGCAGCTCCGGGACAGGGGTTGAAAAACTGTTTTTT,CASSSSGTGVEKLFF
18,TRBD1,TRBV7-2,.,TRBJ1-6,TGTGCCAGCAGCTTAGTCGGGGACAGGGGGCGTATTAATTCACCCCTCCACTTT,CASSLVGDRGRINSPLHF
12,.,TRBV19,few,TRBJ2-7,TGTGCCAGCCCGGGCCACCTCTACGAGCAGTACTTC,CASPGHLYEQYF
18,.,TRBV11-2,few,TRBJ1-2,TGTGCCAGCAGCCCCCGCAGTATAAGGGTGGTAGGACACTATGGCTACACCTTC,CASSPRSIRVVGHYGYTF
14,.,TRBV6-1,once,TRBJ1-1,TGTGCCAGCAGCCAGCAGGGAGGTAACCCTGAAGCTTTCTTT,CASSQQGGNPEAFF
11,.,TRBV10-3,once,TRBJ2-2,TGTGCCATCAGTGAAGGCGGGGAGCTGTTTTTT,CAISEGGELFF
13,.,TRBV25-1,.,TRBJ1-1,TGTGCCAGCAGTGAATTCGGACAGAATGAAGCTTTCTTT,CASSEFGQNEAFF
15,.,TRBV28,.,TRBJ1-5,TGTGCCAGCAGCCTGGGACTTTATAGCAATCAGCCCCAGCATTTT,CASSLGLYSNQPQHF
16,.,TRBV7-9,medium-sized,TRBJ1-2,TGTGCCAGCAGCTTAGCGCCAGAGGATCTTAACTATGGCTACACCTTC,CASSLAPEDLNYGYTF
16,.,TRBV7-6,.,TRBJ2-7,TGTGCCAGCAGCTTAGGCCAGGGGGAGGTCGGATACGAGCAGTACTTC,CASSLGQGEVGYEQYF
16,.,TRBV6-6,once,TRBJ1-3,TGTGCCAGCAGTTACTCGAGGAGGAGCTCTGGAAACACCATATATTTT,CASSYSRRSSGNTIYF
15,.,TRBV29-1,.,TRBJ1-1,TGCAGCGTTGAATCCCCTAGCCCAGATCGCACCGAAGCTTTCTTT,CSVESPSPDRTEAFF
12,.,TRBV28,.,TRBJ2-7,TGTGCCAGCAGTTTATTTGCCTACGAGCAGTACTTC,CASSLFAYEQYF
16,.,TRBV4-2,.,TRBJ1-2,TGTGCCAGCAGCCAAGATATCGCCCAACCAATCTATGGCTACACCTTC,CASSQDIAQPIYGYTF
14,.,TRBV27,.,TRBJ2-5,TGTGCCAGCAGCATAAACAGGGTCGGAAAGACCCAGTACTTC,CASSINRVGKTQYF